Each of the 28 T cell receptor beta chains below was sequenced from the same sample in a study of T cell responses to AZD1222 COVID-19 vaccine. Clones were read by immunoSEQ multiplex PCR, and TCRdb kept only the in-frame ones, dropping some. The sample carries under 150,000 clones, 90% recorded once. The source was peripheral blood, collected on day 0 of AZD1222 vaccination. These receptors were collected from an adult in good health.

V is TRBV10-3 and J is TRBJ1-2; D unclear. Trimming removed 0 bases from V and 0 bases from J, with 5 bases in between. The germline gives CDR1 ENHRY, CDR2 SYGVKD. The CDR3 has 14 residues. DNA of the CDR3: TGTGCCATCAGTGAGTCGGAGACTAACTATGGCTACACCTTC. Translated, it gives CAISESETNYGYTF.

The V call is TRBV13, the J call TRBJ2-7; 8 positions agree with TRBD1. Losses at the gene ends were 6 bases for V and 3 bases for J; bases not matched to a gene: 10. Per germline, CDR1 PRHDT and CDR2 FYEKMQ (reference sequence). The CDR3 runs to 15 residues. The CDR3 spells CASSSSGTGNYEQYF. Here the CDR3 DNA reads TGTGCCAGCAGTAGCTCCGGGACAGGAAACTACGAGCAGTACTTC.

The V gene is TRBV11-2, the J gene TRBJ1-4; 8 nucleotides match TRBD1. The CDR3 is made up of 15 amino acids. Germline V gene data show CDR1 as SGHAT and CDR2 as FQNNGV. Trimming took 6 bases from V and 6 from J; bases not matched to a gene: 9. CDR3 sequence: CASRSFRGRDEKLFF. As DNA, the CDR3 is TGTGCCAGCAGGTCCTTCAGGGGGCGCGATGAAAAACTGTTTTTT.

The rearrangement links TRBV7-8 to TRBJ2-7; 8 bases are shared with TRBD1. Germline CDR1 reads SGHVS; CDR2 reads FQNEAQ. Unmatched junction bases numbered 3, after V lost 4 bases and J lost 1 base. CDR3 length: 14 residues. CDR3 bases: TGTGCCAGCAGCTCCGGACAGGGTTCCTACGAGCAGTACTTC. This sequence encodes CASSSGQGSYEQYF. The variable domain in full, with the rest retrieved from reference TRBV7-8 and TRBJ2-7, is GAGVSQSPRYKVAKRGQDVALRCDPISGHVSLFWYQQALGQGPEFLTYFQNEAQLDKSGLPSDRFFAERPEGSVSTLKIQRTQQEDSAVYLCASSSGQGSYEQYFGPGTRLTVT.

The rearrangement joins TRBV5-6 to TRBJ2-6; D possibly matches TRBD1 or TRBD2 (5 bases each). The CDR3 has 19 amino acids. Trimming shortened V by 3 bases and J by 4 bases, and 23 bases separated the two germline ends. Germline V gene lookup returns CDR1 SGHDT and CDR2 YYEEEE. DNA of the CDR3: TGTGCCAGCAGCTGGCTTGGGACGGCGAACCAGAGGGGGGCCAACGTCCTGACTTTC. This gives the protein CASSWLGTANQRGANVLTF.

This chain links TRBV11-3 with TRBJ1-1; D is perhaps TRBD1 (6 bases). This CDR3 comprises 13 residues. The germline gives CDR1 SGHNT, CDR2 YENEEA. Trimming removed 5 bases from V and 10 bases from J, with 17 bases in between. The DNA of the CDR3 is TGTGCCAGCAGCCCTGAGGGGGGGGCTGGAGCTTTCTTT. Translation gives CASSPEGGAGAFF.

This clone was seen a few times. The rearrangement links TRBV28 to TRBJ1-5; the D gene is possibly TRBD1 (5 bases). V was pared by 2 bases and J by 3 bases, with 11 bases between. Germline CDR1 and CDR2: MDHEN and SYDVKM. CDR3 length equals 15 residues. CDR3 DNA: TGTGCCAGCAGTTTAGGGACGCAACTCAATCAGCCCCAGCATTTT. Its translation: CASSLGTQLNQPQHF.

The rearrangement uses TRBV19 and TRBJ2-1; 8 positions match TRBD2. Looked up from germline, CDR1 is LNHDA and CDR2 is SQIVND (reference sequence). The J segment lost 13 bases and the V segment lost 7 bases, leaving 9 bases of the junction unmatched. This CDR3 region has 12 residues. The CDR3 sequence: CASTTPGGDQFF. In DNA, the CDR3 is TGTGCCAGTACCACCCCCGGGGGGGATCAGTTCTTC.

The chain recombines TRBV6-2 or TRBV6-3 with TRBJ2-5; TRBD2 matches 7 bases. V lost 5 bases, J lost 5 bases, and 5 bases stayed unmatched. Germline assignment: CDR1 MNHEY and CDR2 SVGEGT. The CDR3 runs to 13 residues. The CDR3 here is CASSPSGIETQYF. In DNA, the CDR3 is TGTGCCAGCAGTCCCAGCGGGATTGAGACCCAGTACTTC.

The chain uses TRBV10-3 and TRBJ1-3, with D unresolved. Between the trimmed V and J ends, which lost 0 bases and 4 bases, there was a span of 13 bases. Looked up from germline, CDR1 is ENHRY and CDR2 is SYGVKD. This CDR3 is 16 amino acids long. The CDR3 is CAISESPAIMGNTIYF. CDR3 in DNA: TGTGCCATCAGTGAGTCCCCGGCCATTATGGGAAACACCATATATTTT.

The chain has TRBV3-1 (or the pseudogene TRBV3-2) and TRBJ2-1; the match to TRBD1 covers 9 bases. The ends lost 1 base at V and 9 bases at J; junction bases unmatched: 7. This CDR3 is built from 15 residues. The germline CDR1 and CDR2 sequences are LGHDT and YNNKEL (reference sequence). CDR3 residues: CASSQALDRGGEQFF. In nucleotides, the CDR3 is TGTGCCAGCAGCCAAGCGTTGGACAGGGGTGGTGAGCAGTTCTTC.

CDR3 loop: CASSGVLNQPQHF. The CDR3 DNA reads TGTGCCAGCAGTGGGGTCCTTAATCAGCCCCAGCATTTT. The chain is built from TRBV2 and TRBJ1-5; no reliable D call. The germline CDR1 and CDR2 sequences are SNHLY and FYNNEI. Trimming left V 4 bases short and J 4 bases short, with 8 bases between. This CDR3 region has 13 residues.

This chain links TRBV29-1 with TRBJ2-7; D unresolved. V lost 7 bases, J lost 4 bases, and 14 bases lay in between. Germline CDR1 SQVTM, CDR2 ANQGSEA. The CDR3 has 12 residues. The CDR3 nucleotides read TGCAGCGCCGTCGGTGACTTTTACGAGCAGTACTTC. Its translation is CSAVGDFYEQYF.

The gene calls are TRBV28 and TRBJ2-3; D perhaps matches TRBD1 (6 bases). Between the trimmed V and J ends, which lost 3 bases and 1 base, there was a span of 11 bases. The CDR3 is made up of 15 amino acids. Germline V gives CDR1 MDHEN, CDR2 SYDVKM. The CDR3 here is CASSLARQGTDTQYF. The CDR3 region has the DNA TGTGCCAGCAGTTTGGCAAGACAGGGCACAGATACGCAGTATTTT.

J is TRBJ2-6 and V is TRBV15, with D unclear. The CDR3 consists of 16 residues. With 1 base removed from V and 0 bases from J, the gap between germline ends came to 7 bases. Germline V gene lookup returns CDR1 LNHNV and CDR2 YYDKDF (reference sequence). The CDR3 region is CATSRGRTSGANVLTF. CDR3 sequence (DNA): TGTGCCACCAGCAGAGGGCGGACCTCTGGGGCCAACGTCCTGACTTTC.

The chain's CDR3 is CASSEGWKGRVAGNTIYF. In nucleotides, the CDR3 is TGTGCCAGCAGTGAGGGATGGAAGGGACGCGTGGCTGGAAACACCATATATTTT. This rearrangement joins TRBV2 to TRBJ1-3; TRBD1 might be the D (5 bases). The CDR3 length is 18 residues. The ends were cut back, 3 bases at V and 2 bases at J, with 20 bases in the middle. Germline V gene sequence: CDR1 SNHLY, CDR2 FYNNEI.

The chain uses TRBV5-4 and TRBJ1-3; D gene ambiguous. The CDR3 is made up of 14 amino acids. V was clipped by 3 bases and J by 0 bases, with 7 bases between them. CDR1 is SGHNT and CDR2 is YYREEE in the germline V gene (reference sequence). This CDR3 is CASSSQRSGNTIYF. DNA of the CDR3: TGTGCCAGCAGCTCACAGCGCTCTGGAAACACCATATATTTT. The entire variable domain, with the rest obtained from reference TRBV5-4 and TRBJ1-3, is as follows: ETGVTQSPTHLIKTRGQQVTLRCSSQSGHNTVSWYQQALGQGPQFIFQYYREEENGRGNFPPRFSGLQFPNYSSELNVNALELDDSALYLCASSSQRSGNTIYFGEGSWLTVV.

V usage is TRBV27 and J usage is TRBJ1-2; no clear D gene. V lost 2 bases and J 1 base, leaving 8 bases between the germline ends. Germline values: CDR1 MNHEY, CDR2 SMNVEV (reference sequence). CDR3 length: 14 residues. The CDR3 DNA reads as TGTGCCAGCAGTTTAAACAGATTTAACTATGGCTACACCTTC. This gives the protein CASSLNRFNYGYTF.

The gene calls are TRBV5-5 and TRBJ2-1, with 7 bases fitting TRBD2. Germline trimming cut 4 bases from V and 8 bases from J; bases unmatched to any gene: 12. The CDR3 spans 15 residues. The germline V gene encodes CDR1 SGHKS and CDR2 YYEKEE (reference sequence). In nucleotides, the CDR3 is TGTGCCAGCAGCCCCCAGTCGGGACTACAATATGAGCAGTTCTTC. Residues: CASSPQSGLQYEQFF. The whole variable domain, remainder taken from reference TRBV5-5 and TRBJ2-1, is DAGVTQSPTHLIKTRGQQVTLRCSPISGHKSVSWYQQVLGQGPQFIFQYYEKEERGRGNFPDRFSARQFPNYSSELNVNALLLGDSALYLCASSPQSGLQYEQFFGPGTRLTVL.

The chain couples TRBV7-9 to TRBJ2-1; 7 nucleotides agree with TRBD2. The germline gives CDR1 SEHNR, CDR2 FQNEAQ (reference sequence). The CDR3 is 14 amino acids. Germline trimming cut 5 bases from V and 4 bases from J; bases unmatched to any gene: 5. As DNA, the CDR3 is TGTGCCAGCAGCCGGGACGGGAGGTACAATGAGCAGTTCTTC. It specifies CASSRDGRYNEQFF.

The chain is built from TRBV30 and TRBJ2-7; 13 bases match TRBD2. With V trimmed by 3 bases and J by 7 bases, 9 bases remained unmatched. Per the germline V gene, CDR1 is GTSNPN and CDR2 is SVGIG (reference sequence). The CDR3 is made up of 15 amino acids. The CDR3 reads CAWSSKGLAGVEQYF. CDR3 in DNA: TGTGCCTGGAGCTCAAAAGGACTAGCGGGAGTAGAGCAGTACTTC.

The chain joins TRBV7-2 to TRBJ2-1; 7 nucleotides line up with TRBD1. The V segment lost 1 base and the J segment 8 bases; nucleotides outside the gene matches: 5. The CDR3 is made up of 14 amino acids. From germline, CDR1 is SGHTA and CDR2 FQGNSA. CDR3 in amino acids: CASSLVGDSYEQFF. Here the CDR3 DNA reads TGTGCCAGCAGCTTAGTTGGGGACAGTTATGAGCAGTTCTTC.

The rearrangement joins TRBV6-6 to TRBJ2-5; 9 bases are a match to TRBD1. V was pared by 1 base and J by 4 bases, with 7 bases of the junction left unmatched. Germline CDR1 and CDR2: MNHNY and SVGAGI (reference sequence). This CDR3 contains 16 residues. The CDR3 nucleotides are TGTGCCAGCAGTTACTTTAGACAGGGGGGTTTAGAGACCCAGTACTTC. It yields the protein CASSYFRQGGLETQYF.

The gene calls are TRBV20-1 and TRBJ2-5; a weak D match, TRBD2 (6 bases). V lost 3 bases to trimming and J lost 5 bases, with 13 bases between them. This CDR3 is 13 amino acids long. Germline values: CDR1 DFQATT, CDR2 SNEGSKA (reference sequence). The CDR3: CSASQREWETQYF. The DNA for the CDR3 is TGCAGTGCTAGTCAACGGGAGTGGGAGACCCAGTACTTC.

This clone was recorded once. The rearrangement uses TRBV5-1 and TRBJ2-3; no definite D call. The CDR3 totals 14 residues. Germline V CDR1 and CDR2: SGHRS, YFSETQ. The V and J ends lost 1 base and 0 bases respectively, with 6 bases between them. In DNA, the CDR3 is TGCGCCAGCAGCTTGACGGACAGCACAGATACGCAGTATTTT. It is translated as CASSLTDSTDTQYF.

V usage is TRBV11-1 and J usage is TRBJ1-6; no clear D. V was pared by 5 bases and J by 13 bases, with 6 bases between. From germline, CDR1 is SGHAT and CDR2 FQDESV (reference sequence). This CDR3 is built from 10 residues. The CDR3 sequence: CASSPPPLHF. CDR3 coding DNA: TGTGCCAGCAGCCCCCCGCCCCTCCACTTT.

The V gene is TRBV19, the J gene TRBJ2-7; 10 bases are a match to TRBD1. Germline V gene data show CDR1 as LNHDA and CDR2 as SQIVND (reference sequence). The CDR3 has 13 residues. Germline trimming cut 4 bases from V and 8 bases from J; bases unmatched to any gene: 5. CDR3 DNA: TGTGCCAGTAGTACAGGACAGGGGGACCAGCAGTACTTC. This codes for CASSTGQGDQQYF.

The V call is TRBV3-1 (or the pseudogene TRBV3-2), the J call TRBJ2-3; D is perhaps TRBD2 (5 bases). The CDR3 covers 13 residues. Germline V CDR1 and CDR2: LGHDT, YNNKEL (reference sequence). V lost 4 bases, J lost 2 bases, and 7 bases lay in between. The CDR3 loop reads CASSRRDTDTQYF. The CDR3 DNA is TGTGCCAGCAGCCGCCGGGACACAGATACGCAGTATTTT.